This T cell receptor beta chain was observed in a study of siplizumab effects on memory and regulatory T cells. Clones were sequenced by immunoSEQ multiplex PCR, and TCRdb holds only the in-frame ones, with some missing. The sample records about 100,000 clones, 75% to 95% being singletons. The CDR3 has 16 amino acids. Between the trimmed V and J ends, which lost 6 bases and 0 bases, there was a span of 12 bases. Germline CDR1 and CDR2: MDHEN and SYDVKM. The sequencing sample was made of CD4+ T cells sorted from blood. The TCR comes from a human donor in good health. The chain carries TRBV28 and TRBJ1-6; D gene uncertain. Here the CDR3 reads CASSQRLFSYNSPLHF. The CDR3 DNA reads as TGTGCCAGCAGCCAAAGACTCTTCTCCTATAATTCACCCCTCCACTTT.